This TCR beta chain was recovered during a study of technical replicates of blood from a handful of donors (dated by TCRdb to 2015 to 2018). A note on this clone: Its binding antigen is unknown. The input lacks base qualities; no much larger clone sits a single base away.

Libraries were built with the immunoSEQ multiplex PCR assay. In its TCRdb copy, this immuneACCESS table keeps in-frame sequences only and misses some clones. Where compared with another copy, unresolved V genes explain less than half of these, and the others have no known cause. The sample table records about 83,000 clones; less than 95% of these occur just once. Around 0.25% of the sample rests with the top ten. The CDR3 measures 15 amino acids from cysteine to phenylalanine. Just CDR3 DNA is preserved here, 45 bases in frame from base 1. V has 0 bases trimmed and J has 4 bases trimmed; junction bases matching no gene number 4. From a lookup of the germline V gene, CDR1 and CDR2 are SGDLS and YYNGEE.

The V and J segments used are TRBV9 and TRBJ2-1; TRBD2 lines up with 7 middle nucleotides. The sample taken for sequencing was T cells isolated from PBMCs. The source is a human donor in good health. The DNA is as follows: TGTGCCAGCAGCGTAGGCGGGGGAGGATACAATGAGCAGTTCTTC. Its protein is CASSVGGGGYNEQFF. Where the CDR3 stops, the reference TRBV9 and TRBJ2-1 genes take over; the full variable domain is DSGVTQTPKHLITATGQRVTLRCSPRSGDLSVYWYQQSLDQGLQFLIQYYNGEERAKGNILERFSAQQFPDLHSELNLSSLELGDSALYFCASSVGGGGYNEQFFGPGTRLTVL.